Detailed here is one T cell receptor (beta chain). Its antigen is not identified. This record comes from a study of blood T cells in healthy people across ages. A second PCR, run for roughly 7 to 12 cycles, used a sample-barcoded 5' primer plus a J-beta primer mix. TCRdb reanalysed the 5' RACE reads using MiXCR and keeps one entry per CDR3 protein. The table has 720,000 or so distinct CDR3 sequences, roughly two fifths seen once. Broader study findings: Comparison with aged donors showed that long-lived donors had more naive CD4+ cells and higher diversity.

CDR3 size: 17 residues. Germline V gene data show CDR1 as SGHTA and CDR2 as FQGNSA. Unmatched junction bases numbered 5, after V lost 5 bases and J lost 2 bases. Source material: blood. The V call is TRBV7-2, the J call TRBJ2-1; 14 nucleotides match TRBD2. The source of this sequence is an older man in good health. CDR3 in DNA: TGTGCCAGCAGCGAAGGGACTAGCGGGAGCCCCTACAATGAGCAGTTCTTC. Its protein is CASSEGTSGSPYNEQFF.